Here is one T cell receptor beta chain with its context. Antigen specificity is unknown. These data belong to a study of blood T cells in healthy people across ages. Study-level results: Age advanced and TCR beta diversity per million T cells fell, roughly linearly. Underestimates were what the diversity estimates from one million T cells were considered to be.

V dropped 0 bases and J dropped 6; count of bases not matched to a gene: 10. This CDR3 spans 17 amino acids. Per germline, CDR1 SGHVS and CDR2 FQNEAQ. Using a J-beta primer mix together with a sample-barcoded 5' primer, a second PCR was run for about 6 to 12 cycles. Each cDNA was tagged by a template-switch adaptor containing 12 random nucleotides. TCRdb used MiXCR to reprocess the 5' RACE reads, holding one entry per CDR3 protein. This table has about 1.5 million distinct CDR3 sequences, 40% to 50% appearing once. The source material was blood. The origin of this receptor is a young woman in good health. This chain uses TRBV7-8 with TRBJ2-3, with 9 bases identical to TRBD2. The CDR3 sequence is CASSLASRGGVLDTQYF. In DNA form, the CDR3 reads TGTGCCAGCAGCTTAGCCTCGCGGGGGGGCGTTTTGGATACGCAGTATTTT.